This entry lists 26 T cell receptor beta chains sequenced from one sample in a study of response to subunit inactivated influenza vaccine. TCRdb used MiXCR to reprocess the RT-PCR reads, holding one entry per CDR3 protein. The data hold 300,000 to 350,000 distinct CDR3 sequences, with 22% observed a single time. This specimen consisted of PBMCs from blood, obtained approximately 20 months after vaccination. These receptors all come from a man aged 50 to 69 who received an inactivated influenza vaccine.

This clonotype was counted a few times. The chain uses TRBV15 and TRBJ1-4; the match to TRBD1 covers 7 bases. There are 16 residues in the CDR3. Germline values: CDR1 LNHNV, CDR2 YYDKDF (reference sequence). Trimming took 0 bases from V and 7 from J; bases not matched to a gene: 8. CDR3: CATSRELGQRGEKLFF. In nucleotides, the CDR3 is TGTGCCACCAGCAGAGAATTGGGACAGCGGGGTGAAAAACTGTTTTTT.

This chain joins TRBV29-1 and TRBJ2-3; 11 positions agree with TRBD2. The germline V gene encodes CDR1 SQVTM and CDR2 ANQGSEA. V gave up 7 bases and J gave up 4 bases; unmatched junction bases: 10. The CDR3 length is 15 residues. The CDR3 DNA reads TGCAGCGGGACGATACTAGCGGGAGTGGCAGATACGCAGTATTTT. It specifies CSGTILAGVADTQYF.

The DNA for the CDR3 is TGCAGCGTTGCGAGCCCAGGAGCCACAGATACGCAGTATTTT. Residues: CSVASPGATDTQYF. The genes are TRBV29-1 and TRBJ2-3; no firm D call. Trimming took 4 bases from V and 2 from J, leaving 13 bases between them. Germline values: CDR1 SQVTM, CDR2 ANQGSEA. This CDR3 has 14 residues.

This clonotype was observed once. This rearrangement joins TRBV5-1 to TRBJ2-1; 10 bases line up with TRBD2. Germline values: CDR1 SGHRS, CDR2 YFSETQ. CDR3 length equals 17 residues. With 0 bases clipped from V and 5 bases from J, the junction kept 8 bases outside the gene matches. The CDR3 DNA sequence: TGCGCCAGCAGCTTGGCACTAGCGGGGACCCCAAACAATGAGCAGTTCTTC. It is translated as CASSLALAGTPNNEQFF.

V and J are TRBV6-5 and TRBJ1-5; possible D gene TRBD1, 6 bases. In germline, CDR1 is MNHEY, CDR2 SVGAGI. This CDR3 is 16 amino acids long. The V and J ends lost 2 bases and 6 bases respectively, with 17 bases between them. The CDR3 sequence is CASSYPALQGGQPQHF. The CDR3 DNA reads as TGTGCCAGCAGTTACCCCGCTCTACAGGGAGGTCAGCCCCAGCATTTT.

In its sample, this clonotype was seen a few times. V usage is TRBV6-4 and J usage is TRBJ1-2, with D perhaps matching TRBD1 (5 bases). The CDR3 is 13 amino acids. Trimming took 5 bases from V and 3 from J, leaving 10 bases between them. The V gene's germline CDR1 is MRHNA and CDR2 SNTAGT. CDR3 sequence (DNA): TGTGCCAGCAGTAAAGACAGTGACTATGGCTACACCTTC. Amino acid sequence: CASSKDSDYGYTF.

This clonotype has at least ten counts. The CDR3 here is CASSQGHTEAFF. CDR3 nucleotides: TGTGCCAGCAGCCAAGGACACACTGAAGCTTTCTTT. The chain employs TRBV3-1 and TRBJ1-1, with unresolved D. The CDR3 spans 12 residues. Trimming took off 1 base at V and 3 bases at J, with 3 bases between the two ends. Germline CDR1 reads LGHDT; CDR2 reads YNNKEL (reference sequence).

CDR3 in amino acids: CASSPGPAGPQHF. The CDR3 bases are TGTGCCAGCAGCCCCGGCCCTGCTGGGCCCCAGCATTTT. The rearrangement joins TRBV11-2 to TRBJ1-5, with unresolved D. Germline CDR1 SGHAT, CDR2 FQNNGV. The CDR3 extends over 13 amino acids. Trimming cost V 5 bases and J 9 bases, with 14 bases left between them. The full variable domain, its missing parts supplied by reference TRBV11-2 and TRBJ1-5, is EAGVAQSPRYKIIEKRQSVAFWCNPISGHATLYWYQQILGQGPKLLIQFQNNGVVDDSQLPKDRFSAERLKGVDSTLKIQPAKLEDSAVYLCASSPGPAGPQHFGDGTRLSIL.

This CDR3 reads CATTQGTGQPQHF. In nucleotides, the CDR3 is TGTGCCACCACACAGGGAACTGGGCAGCCCCAGCATTTT. The chain combines TRBV10-3 with TRBJ1-5; TRBD1 might be the D (6 bases). The CDR3 is 13 amino acids. CDR1 is ENHRY and CDR2 is SYGVKD in the germline V gene. V lost 10 bases, J lost 7 bases, and 17 bases lay in between.

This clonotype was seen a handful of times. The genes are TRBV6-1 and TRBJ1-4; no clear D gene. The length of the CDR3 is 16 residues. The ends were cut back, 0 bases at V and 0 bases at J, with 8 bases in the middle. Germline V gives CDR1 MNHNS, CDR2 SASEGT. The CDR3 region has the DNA TGTGCCAGCAGTGAAGCCCTTAGCTCAACTAATGAAAAACTGTTTTTT. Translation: CASSEALSSTNEKLFF.

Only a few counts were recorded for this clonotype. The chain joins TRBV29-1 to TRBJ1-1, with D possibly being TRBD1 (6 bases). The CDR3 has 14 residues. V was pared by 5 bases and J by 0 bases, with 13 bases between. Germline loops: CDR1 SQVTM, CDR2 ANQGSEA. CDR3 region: CSVRAGVVNTEAFF. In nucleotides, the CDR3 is TGCAGCGTTCGGGCAGGGGTGGTGAACACTGAAGCTTTCTTT.

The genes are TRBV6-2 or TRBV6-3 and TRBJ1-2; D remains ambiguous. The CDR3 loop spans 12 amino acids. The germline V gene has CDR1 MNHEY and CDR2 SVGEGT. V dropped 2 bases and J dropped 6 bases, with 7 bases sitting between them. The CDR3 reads CASSYDLHGYTF. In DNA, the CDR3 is TGTGCCAGCAGTTACGACTTACATGGCTACACCTTC.

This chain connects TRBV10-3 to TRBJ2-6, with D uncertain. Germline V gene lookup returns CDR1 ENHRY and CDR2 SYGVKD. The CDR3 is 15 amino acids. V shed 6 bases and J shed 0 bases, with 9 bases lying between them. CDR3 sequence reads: CAISFTSSGANVLTF. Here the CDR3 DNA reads TGTGCCATCAGCTTCACCTCCTCTGGGGCCAACGTCCTGACTTTC.

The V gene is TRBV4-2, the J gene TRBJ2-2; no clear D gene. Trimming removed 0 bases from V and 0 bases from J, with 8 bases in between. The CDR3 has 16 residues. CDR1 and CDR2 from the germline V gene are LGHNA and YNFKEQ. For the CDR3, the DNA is TGTGCCAGCAGCCAAGACACACCGTCGAACACCGGGGAGCTGTTTTTT. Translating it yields CASSQDTPSNTGELFF.

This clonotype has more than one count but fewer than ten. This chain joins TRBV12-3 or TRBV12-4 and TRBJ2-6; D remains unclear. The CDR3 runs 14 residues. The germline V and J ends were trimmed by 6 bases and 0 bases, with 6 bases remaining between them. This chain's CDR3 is CASSFRSGANVLTF. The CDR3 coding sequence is TGTGCCAGCAGCTTCCGCTCTGGGGCCAACGTCCTGACTTTC.

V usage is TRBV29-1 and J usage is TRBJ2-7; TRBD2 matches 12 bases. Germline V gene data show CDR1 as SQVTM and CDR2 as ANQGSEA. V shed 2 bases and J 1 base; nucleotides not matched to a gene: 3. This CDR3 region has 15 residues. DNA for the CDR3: TGCAGCGTTGAAAGGCTAGCGGGAGGGTCCTACGAGCAGTACTTC. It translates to CSVERLAGGSYEQYF.

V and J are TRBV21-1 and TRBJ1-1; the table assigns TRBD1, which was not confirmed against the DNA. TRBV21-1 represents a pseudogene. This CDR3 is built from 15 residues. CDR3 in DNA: TGTGCCAGCACCCGGGGAAGGGGCATGAACACTGAAGCTTTCTTT. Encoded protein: CASTRGRGMNTEAFF.

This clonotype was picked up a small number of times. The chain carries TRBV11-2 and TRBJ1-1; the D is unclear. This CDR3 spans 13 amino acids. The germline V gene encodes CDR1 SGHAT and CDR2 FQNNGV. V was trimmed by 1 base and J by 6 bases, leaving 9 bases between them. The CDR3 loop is CASSLGSWPEAFF. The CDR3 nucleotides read TGTGCCAGCAGCTTAGGTTCATGGCCTGAAGCTTTCTTT.

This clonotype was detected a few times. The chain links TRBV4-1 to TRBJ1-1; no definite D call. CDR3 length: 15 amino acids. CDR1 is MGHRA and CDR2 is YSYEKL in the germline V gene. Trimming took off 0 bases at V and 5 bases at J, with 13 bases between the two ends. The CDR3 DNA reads TGCGCCAGCAGCCAAGATAGTGGTTGGAGGACTGAAGCTTTCTTT. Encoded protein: CASSQDSGWRTEAFF.

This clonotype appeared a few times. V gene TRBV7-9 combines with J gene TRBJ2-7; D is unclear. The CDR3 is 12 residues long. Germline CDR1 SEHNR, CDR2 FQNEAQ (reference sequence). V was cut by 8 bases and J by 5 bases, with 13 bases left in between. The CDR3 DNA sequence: TGTGCCAGCCCGGCCGGGTACGACGAGCAGTACTTC. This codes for CASPAGYDEQYF.

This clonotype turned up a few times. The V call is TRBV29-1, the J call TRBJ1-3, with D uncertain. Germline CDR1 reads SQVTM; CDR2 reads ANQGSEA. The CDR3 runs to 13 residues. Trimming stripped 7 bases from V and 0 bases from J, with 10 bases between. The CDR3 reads CSALLGSGNTIYF. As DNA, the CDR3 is TGCAGCGCTCTCCTTGGCTCTGGAAACACCATATATTTT.

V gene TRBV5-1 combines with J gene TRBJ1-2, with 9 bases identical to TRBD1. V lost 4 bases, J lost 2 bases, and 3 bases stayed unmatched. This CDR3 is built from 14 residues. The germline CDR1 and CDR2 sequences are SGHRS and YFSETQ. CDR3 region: CASSGGTGNYGYTF. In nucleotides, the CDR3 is TGCGCCAGCAGCGGCGGGACAGGGAACTATGGCTACACCTTC. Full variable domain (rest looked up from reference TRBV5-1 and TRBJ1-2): KAGVTQTPRYLIKTRGQQVTLSCSPISGHRSVSWYQQTPGQGLQFLFEYFSETQRNKGNFPGRFSGRQFSNSRSEMNVSTLELGDSALYLCASSGGTGNYGYTFGSGTRLTVV.

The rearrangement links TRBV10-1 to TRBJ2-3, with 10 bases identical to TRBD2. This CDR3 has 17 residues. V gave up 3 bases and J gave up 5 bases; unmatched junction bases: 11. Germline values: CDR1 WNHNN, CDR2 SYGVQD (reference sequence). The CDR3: CASSDSLAGGSVDTQYF. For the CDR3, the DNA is TGCGCCAGCAGTGATTCCTTAGCGGGGGGATCCGTAGATACGCAGTATTTT.

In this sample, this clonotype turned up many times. The CDR3 DNA sequence: TGTGCCAGCAGCAGGACAGGGTTCAATGAGCAGTTCTTC. Encoded protein: CASSRTGFNEQFF. The chain employs TRBV5-6 and TRBJ2-1; 8 positions agree with TRBD1. Per the germline V gene, CDR1 is SGHDT and CDR2 is YYEEEE. V lost 4 bases to trimming and J lost 6 bases; unmatched junction nucleotides: 3. CDR3 length: 13 amino acids.

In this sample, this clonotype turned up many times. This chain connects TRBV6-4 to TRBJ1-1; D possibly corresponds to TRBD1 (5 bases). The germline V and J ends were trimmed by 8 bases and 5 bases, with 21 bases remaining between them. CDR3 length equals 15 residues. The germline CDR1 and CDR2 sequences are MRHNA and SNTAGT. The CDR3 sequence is CASGGGWLKITEAFF. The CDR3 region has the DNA TGTGCCAGCGGGGGAGGTTGGCTAAAAATTACTGAAGCTTTCTTT.

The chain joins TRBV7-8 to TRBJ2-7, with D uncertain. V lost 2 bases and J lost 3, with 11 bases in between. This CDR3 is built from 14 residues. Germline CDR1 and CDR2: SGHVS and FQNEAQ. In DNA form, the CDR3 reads TGTGCCAGCAGCTTAACTGAGGTCAGCTACGAGCAGTACTTC. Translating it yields CASSLTEVSYEQYF.